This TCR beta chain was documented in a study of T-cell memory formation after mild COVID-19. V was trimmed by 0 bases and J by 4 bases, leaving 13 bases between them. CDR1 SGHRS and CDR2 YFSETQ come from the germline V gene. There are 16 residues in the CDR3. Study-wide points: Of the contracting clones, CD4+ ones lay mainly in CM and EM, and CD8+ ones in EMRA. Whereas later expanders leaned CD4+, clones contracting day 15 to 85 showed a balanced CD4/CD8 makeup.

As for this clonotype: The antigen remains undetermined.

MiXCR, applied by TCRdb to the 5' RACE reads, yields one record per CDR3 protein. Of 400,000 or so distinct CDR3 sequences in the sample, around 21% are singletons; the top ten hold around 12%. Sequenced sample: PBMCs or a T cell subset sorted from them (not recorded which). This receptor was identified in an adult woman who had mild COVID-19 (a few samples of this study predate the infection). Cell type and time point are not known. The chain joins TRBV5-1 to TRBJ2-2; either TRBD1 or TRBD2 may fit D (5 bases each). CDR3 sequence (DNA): TGCGCCAGCAGCTTGGAGGGGCCTGCGGGCACCGGGGAGCTGTTTTTT. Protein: CASSLEGPAGTGELFF.